This entry concerns a single T cell receptor beta chain. Assay used: immunoSEQ multiplex PCR; TCRdb lists only in-frame clones, some missing. The profile covers 80,000 or so clones, with approximately 81% appearing a single time and over 15% taken by the ten largest. The data were taken from a study of blood T cell repertoires in COVID-19. The CDR3 is made up of 13 amino acids. V gave up 5 bases and J gave up 6 bases, with 13 bases separating them. What was sequenced was peripheral blood. The receptor was derived from a woman aged 55-69 years with acute or convalescent COVID-19. J is TRBJ2-5 and V is TRBV12-3 or TRBV12-4; TRBD2 is a possible D gene (6 bases). The CDR3 DNA follows: TGTGCCAGCAGTCTGCGGGACCTACAGACCCAGTACTTC. Protein product: CASSLRDLQTQYF.